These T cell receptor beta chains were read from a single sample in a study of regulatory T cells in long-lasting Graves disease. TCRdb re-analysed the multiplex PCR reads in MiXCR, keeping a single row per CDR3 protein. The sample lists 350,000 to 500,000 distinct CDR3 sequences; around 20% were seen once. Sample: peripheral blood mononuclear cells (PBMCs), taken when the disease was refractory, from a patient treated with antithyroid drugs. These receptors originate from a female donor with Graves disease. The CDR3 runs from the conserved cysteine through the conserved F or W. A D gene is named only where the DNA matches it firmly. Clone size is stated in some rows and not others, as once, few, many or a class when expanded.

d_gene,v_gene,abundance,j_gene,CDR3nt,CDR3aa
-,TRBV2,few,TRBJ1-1,TGTGCCGGAAGGGGACAAACATTATCAAAGAACACTGAAGCTTTCTTT,CAGRGQTLSKNTEAFF
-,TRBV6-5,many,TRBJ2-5,TGTGCCAGCAGTTACTCCGCCGGGACGGAAGAGACCCAGTACTTC,CASSYSAGTEETQYF
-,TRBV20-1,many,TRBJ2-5,TGCAGTGGGGGGGGCAGCAAGCAAGAGACCCAGTACTTC,CSGGGSKQETQYF
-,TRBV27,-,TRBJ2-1,TGTGCCAGCAGTTTTCCCGGGGCCTACAATGAGCAGTTCTTC,CASSFPGAYNEQFF
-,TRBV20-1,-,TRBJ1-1,TGCAGTGCTGGGGACACTTTATCCATGAACACTGAAGCTTTCTTT,CSAGDTLSMNTEAFF
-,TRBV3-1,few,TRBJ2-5,TGTGCCAGCAGCCAAGGTCGGCAGAGAGAAGAGACCCAGTACTTC,CASSQGRQREETQYF
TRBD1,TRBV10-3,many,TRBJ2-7,TGTGCCATCCCCGGGACAGGGATCGGCGAGCAGTACTTC,CAIPGTGIGEQYF
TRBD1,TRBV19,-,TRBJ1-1,TGTGCCAGTAGTATAGGTGACAGGGTGAGGAACACTGAAGCTTTCTTT,CASSIGDRVRNTEAFF
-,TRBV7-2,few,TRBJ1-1,TGTGCCAGCAGCTTCCCGGGACGGAGGAACACTGAAGCTTTCTTT,CASSFPGRRNTEAFF
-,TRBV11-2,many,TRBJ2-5,TGTGCCAGCAGTTTGGTTCAAGAGACCCAGTACTTC,CASSLVQETQYF
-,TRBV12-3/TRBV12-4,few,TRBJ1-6,TGTGCCAGCAGCCGGGACACCCAAAATTCACCCCTCCACTTT,CASSRDTQNSPLHF
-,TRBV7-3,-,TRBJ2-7,TGTGCCAGCAGCCCAAAATCAAAATACAGGACAGATTCCTACGAGCAGTACTTC,CASSPKSKYRTDSYEQYF
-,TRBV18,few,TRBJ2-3,TGTGCCAGCTCACTACATACAGGCACAGATACGCAGTATTTT,CASSLHTGTDTQYF
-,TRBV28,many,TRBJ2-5,TGTGCCAGCAGTTTTCTGTTCGGAAAAAACTATCGATGGGACCAAGAGACCCAGTACTTC,CASSFLFGKNYRWDQETQYF
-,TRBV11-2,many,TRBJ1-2,TGTGCCAGCAGCTACGCGGACATTCCTGGCTACACCTTC,CASSYADIPGYTF
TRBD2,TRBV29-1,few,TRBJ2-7,TGCAGCGTGGCTGGATCGGGGGGTCCCTCAGGGGAGCAGTACTTC,CSVAGSGGPSGEQYF
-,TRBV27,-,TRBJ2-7,TGTGCCAGCAGTTTATCGCCGACAGTCTCCTACGAGCAGTACTTC,CASSLSPTVSYEQYF
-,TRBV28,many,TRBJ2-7,TGTGCCAGCAGTTTGCAGCAGGGGGGCTACGAGCAGTACTTC,CASSLQQGGYEQYF
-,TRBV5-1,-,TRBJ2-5,TGCGCCAGCAGCTTGGCCCAGGGTCAAGAGACCCAGTACTTC,CASSLAQGQETQYF
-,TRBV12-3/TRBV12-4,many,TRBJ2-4,TGTGCCAGCAGTTTCGACAGTACCCGAGCCAAAAACATTCAGTACTTC,CASSFDSTRAKNIQYF
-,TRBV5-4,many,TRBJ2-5,TGTGCCAGCAGCCGAGGTTCGGGATTACAAGAGACCCAGTACTTC,CASSRGSGLQETQYF
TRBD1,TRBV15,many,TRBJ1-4,TGTGCCACCAGCCCTAGGACAGGGGGCCGTGAAAAACTGTTTTTT,CATSPRTGGREKLFF
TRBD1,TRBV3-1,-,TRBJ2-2,TGTGCCAGCAGCTACAGGGGTTCGGTGGGTACCGGGGAGCTGTTTTTT,CASSYRGSVGTGELFF
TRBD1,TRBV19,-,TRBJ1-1,TGTGCCAGTAGTATAGAAACAACCTCGGACAGGGCCGTGTTCTCTGAAGCTTTCTTT,CASSIETTSDRAVFSEAFF
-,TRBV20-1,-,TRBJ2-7,TGCAGTGCTAGAGTTCGAGGGTACTCCTACGAGCAGCACTTC,CSARVRGYSYEQHF
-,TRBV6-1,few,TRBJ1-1,TGTGCCAGTCACCGGGAGGGGAACACTGAAGCTTTCTTT,CASHREGNTEAFF
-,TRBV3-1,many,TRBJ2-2,TGTGCCAGCAGCCCTCCTGTTCTGGGTACCGGGGAGCTGTTTTTT,CASSPPVLGTGELFF
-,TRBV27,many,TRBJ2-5,TGTGCCAGCAGTTCCGGGACATCCCCGGAGACCCAGTACTTC,CASSSGTSPETQYF
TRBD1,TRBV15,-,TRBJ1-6,TGTGCCACCAGCAGAGAGGGACAGGCAGATTCCCTCCACTTT,CATSREGQADSLHF
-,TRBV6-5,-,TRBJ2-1,TGTGCCAGCAGTTACACGGCGGGACAAAACAATGAGCAGTTCTTC,CASSYTAGQNNEQFF
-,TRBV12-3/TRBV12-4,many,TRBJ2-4,TGTGCCAGCAGTACTCCCTCCCGCATTCAGTACTTC,CASSTPSRIQYF
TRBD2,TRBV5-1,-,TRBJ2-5,TGCGCCAGCAGCGGGACTAGCGATGAGACCCAGTACTTC,CASSGTSDETQYF
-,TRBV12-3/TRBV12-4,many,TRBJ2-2,TGTGCCAGCAGGGGTACCACTAGTTTCACCGGGGAGCTGTTTTTT,CASRGTTSFTGELFF
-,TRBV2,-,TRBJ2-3,TGTGCCAGCAGTGAATTGCGGGATACGCAGTATTTT,CASSELRDTQYF
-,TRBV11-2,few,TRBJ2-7,TGTGCCAGCAGCCCCATAGCGCGGGCTAGCTCCTACGAGCAGTACTTC,CASSPIARASSYEQYF
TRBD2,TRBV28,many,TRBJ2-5,TGTGCCAGCAGTCACGGGGGGGGCTTCGGAGAGACCCAGTACTTC,CASSHGGGFGETQYF
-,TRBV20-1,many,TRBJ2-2,TGCAGTGCTTTAGAGGGTGGGGTAAAGACCACCGGGGAGCTGTTTTTT,CSALEGGVKTTGELFF
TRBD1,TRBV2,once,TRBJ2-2,TGTGCCAGCAATACAGGGGGCATGAACACCGGGGAGCTGTTTTTT,CASNTGGMNTGELFF
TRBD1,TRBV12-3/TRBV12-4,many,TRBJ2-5,TGTGCCAGCAGTTTAGCTGGGGGACAGGGTCCGAAGACCCAGTACTTC,CASSLAGGQGPKTQYF
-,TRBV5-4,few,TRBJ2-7,TGTGCCAGCAGCTTGGAAGGCAGAGCCTACGAGCAGTACTTC,CASSLEGRAYEQYF
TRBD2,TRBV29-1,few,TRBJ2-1,TGCAGCGTTGTTGTAGCGGGAGTCTTGGGAAATGAGCAGTTCTTC,CSVVVAGVLGNEQFF
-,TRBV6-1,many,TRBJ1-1,TGTGCCAGCAGTGAGAGGGGCGCAACTGAAGCTTTCTTT,CASSERGATEAFF
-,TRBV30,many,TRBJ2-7,TGTGCCTGGAGTGACATCTACGAGCAGTACTTC,CAWSDIYEQYF
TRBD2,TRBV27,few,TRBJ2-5,TGTGCCAGCAGTTCAATCCGACTAGCGGGCTTGGGGGAGACCCAGTACTTC,CASSSIRLAGLGETQYF
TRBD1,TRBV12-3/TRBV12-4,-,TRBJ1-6,TGTGCCAGCAGTTTAGATGGGACAGTGGGAAATTCACCCCTCCACTTT,CASSLDGTVGNSPLHF
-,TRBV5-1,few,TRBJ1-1,TGCGCCAGCAGCTTTTCCAGGCGGGAAGCTTTCTTT,CASSFSRREAFF
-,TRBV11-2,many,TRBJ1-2,TGTGCCAGCAGCCCCCCGACGGGGGATTTTGGCTACACCTTC,CASSPPTGDFGYTF
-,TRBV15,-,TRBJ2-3,TGTGCCACCAGCAGAGACCTCCAGGTGGATACGCAGTATTTT,CATSRDLQVDTQYF
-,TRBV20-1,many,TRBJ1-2,TGCAGTGCTAGAGATCAGGGTAGCTATGGCTACACCTTC,CSARDQGSYGYTF
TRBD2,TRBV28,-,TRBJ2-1,TGTGCCAGCGGATTAGCGGGAGGCTTCAATGAGCAGTTCTTC,CASGLAGGFNEQFF
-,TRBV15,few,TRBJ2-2,TGTGCCACCAAGGCAGGTTTTAACACCGGGGAGCTGTTTTTT,CATKAGFNTGELFF
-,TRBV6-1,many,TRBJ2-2,TGTGCCAGCTTTTCCGGACACGGGTACACCGGGGAGCTGTTTTTT,CASFSGHGYTGELFF
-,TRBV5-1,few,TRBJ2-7,TGTGCCAGCAGCTCGGGGCAGGGAGTTGGGGCCTACGAGCAGTACTTC,CASSSGQGVGAYEQYF
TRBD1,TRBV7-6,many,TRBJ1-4,TGTGCCAGCAGCTTAAGGGACAGGGGGTCTAATGAAAAACTGTTTTTT,CASSLRDRGSNEKLFF
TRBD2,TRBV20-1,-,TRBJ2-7,TGCAGTGCTTTTCCTAGCGGGAGGCCTTTCGGGCAGTACTTC,CSAFPSGRPFGQYF
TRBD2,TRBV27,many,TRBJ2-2,TGTGCCAGCAGTTCGGGACTAGCGGGAGTTTTTGGGGAGCTGTTTTTT,CASSSGLAGVFGELFF
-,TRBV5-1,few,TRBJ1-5,TGCGCCAGCAAGCCGGGACGCAATCAGCCCCAGCATTTT,CASKPGRNQPQHF
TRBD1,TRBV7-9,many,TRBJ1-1,TGTGCCAGCAGGCGAGGCCGGGACAGCCGCATGAACACTGAAGCTTTCTTT,CASRRGRDSRMNTEAFF